This passage covers 5 T cell receptor beta chains from one sample sequenced in a study of T cells in Graves' hyperthyroidism and ophthalmopathy. RNA transcripts gave rise to amplified TCR beta CDR3 regions. A first-round RT-PCR of the TCR CDR3 used the HTBI primer set. From the multiplex PCR reads, TCRdb called clonotypes with MiXCR, one entry per CDR3 protein. The sample has around 350,000 distinct CDR3 sequences; roughly 14% are singletons. Source material: blood. The source of these receptors is a woman in her late teens or twenties with Graves' hyperthyroidism that later progressed to Graves' ophthalmopathy.

Ten or more counts support this clonotype. The rearrangement links TRBV28 to TRBJ2-1; D not certain. Germline CDR1 is MDHEN and CDR2 is SYDVKM. CDR3 length: 14 amino acids. The germline V and J ends were trimmed by 7 bases and 6 bases, with 16 bases remaining between them. This CDR3 is CASKYSLASNEQFF. The CDR3, as DNA: TGTGCCAGCAAATATAGTCTGGCCTCCAATGAGCAGTTCTTC.

This clonotype appeared many times. The genes are TRBV20-1 and TRBJ1-5; D is possibly TRBD1 (6 bases). Trimming removed 5 bases at V and 3 bases at J, with 17 bases between. The CDR3 runs 15 residues. Germline assignment: CDR1 DFQATT and CDR2 SNEGSKA (reference sequence). DNA for the CDR3: TGCAGTGCTCAAAGGGGGGGAGGGACCAATCAGCCCCAGCATTTT. Translation gives CSAQRGGGTNQPQHF.

A few counts support this clonotype. CDR3 loop: CASSWRMHEQFF. For the CDR3, the DNA is TGTGCCAGCAGCTGGAGAATGCATGAGCAGTTCTTC. This chain links TRBV6-2 or TRBV6-3 with TRBJ2-1; D remains ambiguous. CDR1 and CDR2 from the germline V gene are MNHEY and SVGEGT. V lost 6 bases to trimming and J lost 8 bases, with 11 bases between them. CDR3 length equals 12 residues.

This clonotype was detected many times. J is TRBJ1-5 and V is TRBV6-5; D gene unclear. Germline CDR1 is MNHEY and CDR2 is SVGAGI. The CDR3 consists of 15 residues. Trimming stripped 0 bases from V and 0 bases from J, with 6 bases between. CDR3 sequence (DNA): TGTGCCAGCAGTTACTCTGAGGATAGCAATCAGCCCCAGCATTTT. This codes for CASSYSEDSNQPQHF.

This clonotype was recorded many times. This chain links TRBV7-2 with TRBJ1-5, with 7 nucleotides matching TRBD1. Trimming at V came to 4 bases and at J to 4 bases, leaving 4 bases not matched to a gene. CDR1 is SGHTA and CDR2 is FQGNSA in the germline V gene. The CDR3 spans 14 residues. CDR3 sequence reads: CASSSGTVNQPQHF. The CDR3 DNA sequence: TGTGCCAGCAGCTCCGGGACAGTAAATCAGCCCCAGCATTTT.